One sample yielded the 16 T cell receptor beta chains listed below, sequenced in a study of T cell responses to AZD1222 COVID-19 vaccine. Method: immunoSEQ multiplex PCR; TCRdb's copy keeps in-frame clones and lacks some. This repertoire shows 130,000 to 150,000 clones, about 90% found once; its top ten account for less than 5.5%. The sequenced sample was peripheral blood, obtained on day 0 of AZD1222 vaccination. The source is an adult in good health.

The chain is built from TRBV11-2 and TRBJ1-6; D perhaps matches TRBD1 (6 bases). Per the germline V gene, CDR1 is SGHAT and CDR2 is FQNNGV. CDR3 length: 14 amino acids. Deletions cut 5 bases from V and 6 bases from J, with 11 bases between. The DNA for the CDR3 is TGTGCCAGCAGCCAGGGGACCCCTAATTCACCCCTCCACTTT. This gives the protein CASSQGTPNSPLHF.

The chain combines TRBV11-2 with TRBJ2-7; D assignment may be TRBD1 or TRBD2 (5 bases each). Germline V lookup: CDR1 SGHAT, CDR2 FQNNGV. V lost 6 bases, J lost 2 bases, and 14 bases lay in between. The CDR3 extends over 14 amino acids. The CDR3 DNA is TGTGCCAGCAGAAACCCCGGGACGGCCTACGAGCAGTACTTC. It translates to CASRNPGTAYEQYF.

The chain combines TRBV7-9 with TRBJ2-1; 8 nucleotides line up with TRBD2. This CDR3 spans 14 amino acids. V was pared by 8 bases and J by 0 bases, with 3 bases of the junction left unmatched. Germline V gives CDR1 SEHNR, CDR2 FQNEAQ (reference sequence). DNA for the CDR3: TGTGCCAGCTCCGGGGGGGGCTCCTACAATGAGCAGTTCTTC. Amino acids: CASSGGGSYNEQFF.

The chain joins TRBV4-1 to TRBJ1-2; D gene uncertain. V lost 5 bases and J lost 4, with 14 bases in between. The V gene's germline CDR1 is MGHRA and CDR2 YSYEKL. The CDR3 is 14 residues long. The CDR3 here is CASSSEPGAYGYTF. The DNA for the CDR3 is TGCGCCAGCAGCAGTGAGCCGGGTGCCTATGGCTACACCTTC.

V usage is TRBV7-3 and J usage is TRBJ2-3; D unresolved. Trimming left V 4 bases short and J 5 bases short, with 10 bases between. Germline CDR1 is SGHTA and CDR2 is FQGTGA. This CDR3 contains 13 residues. The CDR3 protein is CASSSPLGDTQYF. CDR3 nucleotide sequence: TGTGCCAGCAGCTCCCCCTTAGGAGATACGCAGTATTTT.

J is TRBJ1-2 and V is TRBV10-3, with TRBD1 as a possible D gene (6 bases). The CDR3 has 13 amino acids. Germline assignment: CDR1 ENHRY and CDR2 SYGVKD. Deletions cut 7 bases from V and 3 bases from J, with 12 bases between. The CDR3 here is CAIKPPGDYGYTF. CDR3 DNA sequence: TGTGCCATCAAACCCCCAGGGGACTATGGCTACACCTTC.

The gene calls are TRBV5-1 and TRBJ1-6; D uncertain. CDR1 is SGHRS, CDR2 YFSETQ, per germline. The CDR3 runs 14 residues. V was shortened by 5 bases and J by 5 bases, with 11 bases between the two germline ends. In nucleotides, the CDR3 is TGCGCCAGCAGAGAATCGTATCATAATTCACCCCTCCACTTT. Translated, it gives CASRESYHNSPLHF.

The chain employs TRBV5-5 and TRBJ1-2; D possibly corresponds to TRBD1 (6 bases). Germline V gene sequence: CDR1 SGHKS, CDR2 YYEKEE (reference sequence). V shed 0 bases and J shed 4 bases, with 13 bases lying between them. This CDR3 is built from 15 residues. DNA of the CDR3: TGTGCCAGCAGCTTGGTTTATAGCAGGGGCTATGGCTACACCTTC. This sequence encodes CASSLVYSRGYGYTF. Complete variable domain (other parts from reference TRBV5-5 and TRBJ1-2): DAGVTQSPTHLIKTRGQQVTLRCSPISGHKSVSWYQQVLGQGPQFIFQYYEKEERGRGNFPDRFSARQFPNYSSELNVNALLLGDSALYLCASSLVYSRGYGYTFGSGTRLTVV.

The chain carries TRBV7-3 and TRBJ2-1, with TRBD2 matching over 7 bases. Germline V gives CDR1 SGHTA, CDR2 FQGTGA. The CDR3 is made up of 15 amino acids. J gave up 4 bases and V 5 bases, and 8 bases lay outside the gene matches. This CDR3 reads CASSPRGDSYNEQFF. In DNA form, the CDR3 reads TGTGCCAGCAGCCCACGGGGGGACTCTTACAATGAGCAGTTCTTC.

The rearrangement uses TRBV5-4 and TRBJ2-1; 7 nucleotides align to TRBD2. Unmatched junction bases numbered 13, after V lost 7 bases and J lost 6 bases. The length of the CDR3 is 15 residues. Germline CDR1 SGHNT, CDR2 YYREEE (reference sequence). As DNA, the CDR3 is TGTGCCAGCTCCCGACGGGAGGTAGGGTCCAATGAGCAGTTCTTC. Its protein product is CASSRREVGSNEQFF.

This rearrangement joins TRBV19 to TRBJ1-4, with D unclear. This CDR3 is 14 amino acids long. In germline, CDR1 is LNHDA, CDR2 SQIVND (reference sequence). Trimming took off 3 bases at V and 4 bases at J, with 9 bases between the two ends. The DNA of the CDR3 is TGTGCCAGTAGTATGCGGCAGAATAATGAAAAACTGTTTTTT. It specifies CASSMRQNNEKLFF.

The V gene is TRBV15, the J gene TRBJ2-2; D is unclear. The CDR3 runs to 14 residues. Looked up from germline, CDR1 is LNHNV and CDR2 is YYDKDF (reference sequence). Trimming removed 6 bases from V and 2 bases from J, with 10 bases in between. CDR3 in amino acids: CATRTRINTGELFF. The CDR3 nucleotides are TGTGCCACCAGGACACGGATTAACACCGGGGAGCTGTTTTTT.

This clone was observed a few times. The chain links TRBV23-1 to TRBJ1-2; 7 nucleotides match TRBD1. TRBV23-1 is an ORF; its function is uncertain. CDR3 length equals 13 residues. V gave up 7 bases and J gave up 5 bases; unmatched junction bases: 7. CDR3 nucleotide sequence: TGCGCCAGCACCCGGACAGGACAATATGGCTACACCTTC. Translating gives CASTRTGQYGYTF.

V gene TRBV9 combines with J gene TRBJ2-5; perhaps TRBD2 as D (6 bases). The CDR3 runs 16 residues. Trimming took 1 base from V and 5 from J, leaving 18 bases between them. CDR1 is SGDLS and CDR2 is YYNGEE in the germline V gene. This chain's CDR3 is CASSVKSSVLGETQYF. As DNA, the CDR3 is TGTGCCAGCAGCGTAAAATCTAGCGTCCTGGGGGAGACCCAGTACTTC.

The chain carries TRBV5-6 and TRBJ2-5; D perhaps matches TRBD2 (5 bases). The CDR3 covers 11 residues. V lost 0 bases and J lost 14, with 11 bases in between. The V gene's germline CDR1 is SGHDT and CDR2 YYEEEE. The CDR3 bases are TGTGCCAGCAGCTTGGGTAGCGCCTTTTACTTC. It yields the protein CASSLGSAFYF.

This chain connects TRBV7-3 to TRBJ2-7; 12 bases are a match to TRBD2. In germline, CDR1 is SGHTA, CDR2 FQGTGA. The CDR3 runs 18 residues. Trimming took 1 base from V and 1 from J; bases not matched to a gene: 8. CDR3 region: CASSLRSLAGGPSYEQYF. CDR3 DNA sequence: TGTGCCAGCAGCTTAAGGTCCCTAGCGGGAGGGCCGTCCTACGAGCAGTACTTC.